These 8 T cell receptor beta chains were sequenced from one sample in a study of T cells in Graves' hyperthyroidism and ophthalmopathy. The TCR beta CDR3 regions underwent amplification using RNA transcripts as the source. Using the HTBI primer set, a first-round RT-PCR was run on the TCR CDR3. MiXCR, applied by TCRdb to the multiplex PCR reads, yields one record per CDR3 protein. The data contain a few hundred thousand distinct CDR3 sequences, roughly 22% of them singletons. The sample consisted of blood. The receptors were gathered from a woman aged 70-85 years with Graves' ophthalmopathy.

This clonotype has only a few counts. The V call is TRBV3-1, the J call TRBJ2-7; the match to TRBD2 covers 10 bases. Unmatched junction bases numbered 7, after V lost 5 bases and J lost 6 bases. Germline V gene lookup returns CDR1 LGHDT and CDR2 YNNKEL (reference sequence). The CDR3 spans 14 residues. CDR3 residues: CASSASGRAGEQYF. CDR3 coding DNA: TGTGCCAGCAGCGCCAGCGGGAGGGCCGGCGAGCAGTACTTC.

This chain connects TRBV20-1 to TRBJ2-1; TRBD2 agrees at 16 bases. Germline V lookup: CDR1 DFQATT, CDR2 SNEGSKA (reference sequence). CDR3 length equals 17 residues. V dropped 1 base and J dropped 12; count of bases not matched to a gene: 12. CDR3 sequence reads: CSARGPSGTSGRAGQFF. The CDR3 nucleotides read TGCAGTGCTAGAGGCCCCTCCGGGACTAGCGGGAGGGCGGGGCAGTTCTTC.

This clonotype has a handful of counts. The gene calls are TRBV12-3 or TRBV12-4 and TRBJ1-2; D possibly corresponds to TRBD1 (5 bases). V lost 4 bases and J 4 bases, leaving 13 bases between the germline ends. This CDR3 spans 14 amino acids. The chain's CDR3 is CASSWGETAYGYTF. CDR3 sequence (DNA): TGTGCCAGCAGTTGGGGGGAGACAGCCTATGGCTACACCTTC.

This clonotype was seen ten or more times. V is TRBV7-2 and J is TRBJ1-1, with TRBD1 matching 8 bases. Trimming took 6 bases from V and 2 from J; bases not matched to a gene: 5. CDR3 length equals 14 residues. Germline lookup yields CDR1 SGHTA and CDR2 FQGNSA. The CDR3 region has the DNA TGTGCCAGCAGGAGAGACAGGGGTAACACTGAAGCTTTCTTT. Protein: CASRRDRGNTEAFF.

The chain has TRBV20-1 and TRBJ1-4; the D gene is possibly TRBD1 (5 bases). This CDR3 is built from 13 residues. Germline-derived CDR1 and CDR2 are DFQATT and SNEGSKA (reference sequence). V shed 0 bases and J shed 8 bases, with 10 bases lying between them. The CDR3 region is CSARDREGEKLFF. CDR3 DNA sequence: TGCAGTGCTAGAGACAGGGAGGGAGAAAAACTGTTTTTT.

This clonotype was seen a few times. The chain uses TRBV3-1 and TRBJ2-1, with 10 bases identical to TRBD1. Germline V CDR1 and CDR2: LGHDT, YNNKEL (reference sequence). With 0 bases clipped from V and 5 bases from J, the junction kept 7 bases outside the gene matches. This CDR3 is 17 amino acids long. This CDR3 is CASSQDGTGTGDNEQFF. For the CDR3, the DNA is TGTGCCAGCAGCCAAGATGGAACCGGGACAGGGGACAATGAGCAGTTCTTC.

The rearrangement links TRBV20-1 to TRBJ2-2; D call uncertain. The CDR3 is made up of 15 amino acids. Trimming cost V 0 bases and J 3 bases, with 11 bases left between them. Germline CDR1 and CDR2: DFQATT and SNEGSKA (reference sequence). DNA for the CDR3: TGCAGTGCTAGAGATCATGAGACCTACACCGGGGAGCTGTTTTTT. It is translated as CSARDHETYTGELFF.

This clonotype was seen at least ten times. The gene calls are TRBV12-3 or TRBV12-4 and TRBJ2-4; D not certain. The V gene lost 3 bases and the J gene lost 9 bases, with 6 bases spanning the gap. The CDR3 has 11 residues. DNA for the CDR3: TGTGCCAGCAGTTTTTTTGGCATTCAGTACTTC. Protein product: CASSFFGIQYF.